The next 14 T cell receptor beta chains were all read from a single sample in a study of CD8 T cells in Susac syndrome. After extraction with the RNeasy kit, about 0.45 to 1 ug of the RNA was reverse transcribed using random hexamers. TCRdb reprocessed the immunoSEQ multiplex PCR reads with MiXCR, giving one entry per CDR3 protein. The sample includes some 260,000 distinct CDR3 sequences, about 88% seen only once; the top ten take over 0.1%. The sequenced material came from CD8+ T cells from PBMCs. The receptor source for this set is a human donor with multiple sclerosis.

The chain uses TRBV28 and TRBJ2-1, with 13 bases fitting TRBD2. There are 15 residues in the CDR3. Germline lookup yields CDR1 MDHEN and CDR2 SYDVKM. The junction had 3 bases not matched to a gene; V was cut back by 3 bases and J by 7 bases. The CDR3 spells CASSFGLAGENEQFF. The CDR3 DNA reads TGTGCCAGCAGTTTCGGACTAGCGGGGGAGAATGAGCAGTTCTTC.

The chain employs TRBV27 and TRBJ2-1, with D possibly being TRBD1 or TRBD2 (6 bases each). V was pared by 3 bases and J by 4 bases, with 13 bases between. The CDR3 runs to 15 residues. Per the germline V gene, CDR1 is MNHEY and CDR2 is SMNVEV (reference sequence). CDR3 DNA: TGTGCCAGCAGTTTCGGGGGCCCAGGGTACAATGAGCAGTTCTTC. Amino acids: CASSFGGPGYNEQFF.

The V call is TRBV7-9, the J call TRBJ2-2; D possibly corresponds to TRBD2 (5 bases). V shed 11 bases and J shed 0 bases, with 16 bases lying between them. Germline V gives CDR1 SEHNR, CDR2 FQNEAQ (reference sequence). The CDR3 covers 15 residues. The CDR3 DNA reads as TGTGCCGGTCAACTCCGGGATACGAACACCGGGGAGCTGTTTTTT. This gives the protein CAGQLRDTNTGELFF.

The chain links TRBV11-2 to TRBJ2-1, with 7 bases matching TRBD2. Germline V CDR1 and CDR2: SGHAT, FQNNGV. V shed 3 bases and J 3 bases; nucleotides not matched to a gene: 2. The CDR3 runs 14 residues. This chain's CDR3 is CASSFTSDYNEQFF. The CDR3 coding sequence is TGTGCCAGCAGCTTTACTAGCGACTACAATGAGCAGTTCTTC.

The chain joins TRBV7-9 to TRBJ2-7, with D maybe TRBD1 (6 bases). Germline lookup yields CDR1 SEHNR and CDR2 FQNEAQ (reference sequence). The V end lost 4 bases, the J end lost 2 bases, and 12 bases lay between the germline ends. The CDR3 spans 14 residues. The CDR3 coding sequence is TGTGCCAGCAGCTCCGGACAGCTTGCCTACGAGCAGTACTTC. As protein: CASSSGQLAYEQYF.

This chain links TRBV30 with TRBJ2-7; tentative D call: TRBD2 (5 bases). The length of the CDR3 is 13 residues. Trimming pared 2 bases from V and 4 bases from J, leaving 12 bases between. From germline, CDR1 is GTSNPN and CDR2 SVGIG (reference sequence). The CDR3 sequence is CAWSLGGGYEQYF. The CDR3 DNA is TGTGCCTGGAGTCTAGGAGGCGGGTACGAGCAGTACTTC.

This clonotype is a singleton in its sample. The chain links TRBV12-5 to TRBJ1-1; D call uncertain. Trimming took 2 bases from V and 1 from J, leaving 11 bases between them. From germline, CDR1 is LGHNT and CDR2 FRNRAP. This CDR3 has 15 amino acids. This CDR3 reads CASGLSPHKNTEAFF. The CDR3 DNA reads TGTGCTAGTGGTTTGTCCCCACATAAGAACACTGAAGCTTTCTTT.

CDR3 coding DNA: TGTGCCACCAGCCCCTTCGGAGCTGAAGCTTTCTTT. It encodes CATSPFGAEAFF. V and J are TRBV15 and TRBJ1-1; unclear D gene. The CDR3 totals 12 residues. V lost 5 bases, J lost 6 bases, and 10 bases lay in between. Per the germline V gene, CDR1 is LNHNV and CDR2 is YYDKDF (reference sequence).

The CDR3 protein is CASSQESLYNEQFF. Written as DNA, the CDR3 is TGTGCCAGCAGCCAGGAGAGCCTCTACAATGAGCAGTTCTTC. This chain connects TRBV28 to TRBJ2-1; D gene unclear. CDR3 length: 14 amino acids. Trimming left V 6 bases short and J 3 bases short, with 12 bases between. Germline-derived CDR1 and CDR2 are MDHEN and SYDVKM.

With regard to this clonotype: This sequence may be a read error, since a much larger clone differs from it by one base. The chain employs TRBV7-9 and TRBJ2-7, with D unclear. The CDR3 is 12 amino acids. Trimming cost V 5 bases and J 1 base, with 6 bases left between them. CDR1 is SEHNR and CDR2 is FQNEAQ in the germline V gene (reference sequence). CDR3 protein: CASSHGSYEQYF. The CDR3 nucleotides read TGTGCCAGCAGCCACGGATCCTACGAGCAGTACTTC.

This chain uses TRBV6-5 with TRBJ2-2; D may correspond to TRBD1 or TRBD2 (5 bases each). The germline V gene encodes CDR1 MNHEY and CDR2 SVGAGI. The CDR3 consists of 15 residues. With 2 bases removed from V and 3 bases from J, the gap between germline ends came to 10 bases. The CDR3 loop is CASSYMGTDTGELFF. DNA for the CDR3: TGTGCCAGCAGTTACATGGGGACGGACACCGGGGAGCTGTTTTTT.

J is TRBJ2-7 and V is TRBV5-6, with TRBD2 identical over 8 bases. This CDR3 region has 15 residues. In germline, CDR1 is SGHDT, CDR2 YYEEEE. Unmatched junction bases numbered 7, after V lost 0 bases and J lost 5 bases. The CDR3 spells CASSLAWREVHEQYF. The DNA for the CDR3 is TGTGCCAGCAGCTTGGCCTGGCGGGAGGTCCACGAGCAGTACTTC.

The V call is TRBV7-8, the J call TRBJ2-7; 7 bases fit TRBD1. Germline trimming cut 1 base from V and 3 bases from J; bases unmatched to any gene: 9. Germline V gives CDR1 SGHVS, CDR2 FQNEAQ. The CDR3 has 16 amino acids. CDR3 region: CASSLVRDRAFYEQYF. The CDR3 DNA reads TGTGCCAGCAGCTTAGTCCGGGACAGAGCTTTCTACGAGCAGTACTTC.

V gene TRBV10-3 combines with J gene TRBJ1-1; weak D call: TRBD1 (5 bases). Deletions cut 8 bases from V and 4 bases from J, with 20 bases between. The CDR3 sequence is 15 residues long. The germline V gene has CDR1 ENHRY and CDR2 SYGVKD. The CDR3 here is CAIAVSQGRGTEAFF. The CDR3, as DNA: TGTGCCATCGCCGTTTCGCAGGGTCGGGGCACTGAAGCTTTCTTT.